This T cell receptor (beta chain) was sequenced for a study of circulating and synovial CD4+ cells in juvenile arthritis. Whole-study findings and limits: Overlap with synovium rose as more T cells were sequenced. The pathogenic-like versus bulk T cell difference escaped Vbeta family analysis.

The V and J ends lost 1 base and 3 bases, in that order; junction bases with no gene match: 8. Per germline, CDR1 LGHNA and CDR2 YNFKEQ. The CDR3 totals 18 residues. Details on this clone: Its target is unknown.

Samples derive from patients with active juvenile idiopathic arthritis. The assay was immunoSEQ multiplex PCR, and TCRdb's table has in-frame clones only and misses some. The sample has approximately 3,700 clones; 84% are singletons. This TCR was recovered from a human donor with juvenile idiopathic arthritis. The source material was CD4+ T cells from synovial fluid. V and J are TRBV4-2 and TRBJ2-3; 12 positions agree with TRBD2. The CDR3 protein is CASSQVQTSGSRTDTQYF. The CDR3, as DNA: TGTGCCAGCAGCCAAGTTCAGACTAGCGGGAGTAGGACAGATACGCAGTATTTT.